This entry describes one T cell receptor (beta chain). In germline, CDR1 is MNHNY, CDR2 SVGAGI (reference sequence). The V end lost 5 bases, the J end lost 0 bases, and 9 bases lay between the germline ends. The length of the CDR3 is 14 residues. This entry is derived from a study of blood T cells in healthy people across ages. Then a second PCR, running roughly 7 to 11 cycles, was carried out with a sample-barcoded 5' primer and a J-beta primer mix. TCRdb recomputed calls from the 5' RACE reads with MiXCR, one row per CDR3 protein. Here the sample spans about 1.4 million distinct CDR3 sequences, almost 60% being singletons.

Sequencing was done on a sample of blood. The chain joins TRBV6-6 to TRBJ2-3; the D is unclear. This clonotype originated in a man aged 18 to 30 in good health. In nucleotides, the CDR3 is TGTGCCAGCAGTGATGACCGAAGCACAGATACGCAGTATTTT. It specifies CASSDDRSTDTQYF.